Listed here are 25 T cell receptor beta chains from one sample, sequenced in a study of CD8+ T cells in alopecia areata. Extraction and reverse transcription of RNA yielded cDNA as the sequencing template. The repertoire was sequenced with immunoSEQ multiplex PCR; TCRdb's copy has only in-frame clones and lacks some. Counted here are 150,000 or so clones, 40% to 50% occurring once; the ten biggest clones make up 6% to 7%. The sample consisted of CD4+ T cells sorted from blood. The receptors originated from a human donor with alopecia areata.

The chain has TRBV4-1 and TRBJ2-5; no clear D. This CDR3 is built from 14 residues. Trimming cost V 0 bases and J 5 bases, with 10 bases left between them. CDR1 is MGHRA and CDR2 is YSYEKL in the germline V gene. The CDR3 here is CASSQDLARETQYF. Written as DNA, the CDR3 is TGCGCCAGCAGCCAAGACCTGGCGCGGGAGACCCAGTACTTC.

The V and J genes are TRBV29-1 and TRBJ1-2; TRBD1 might be the D (6 bases). V was cut by 0 bases and J by 4 bases, with 15 bases left in between. This CDR3 has 15 residues. Germline assignment: CDR1 SQVTM and CDR2 ANQGSEA. The CDR3 sequence: CSVEESRDTVYGYTF. The CDR3 DNA reads as TGCAGCGTTGAAGAATCACGGGACACAGTCTATGGCTACACCTTC.

The sample holds many counts of this clone. This chain uses TRBV11-2 with TRBJ2-2; D is possibly TRBD1 (6 bases). The CDR3 totals 16 residues. The V end was cut by 1 base, the J end by 1 base, with 10 bases between. The germline CDR1 and CDR2 sequences are SGHAT and FQNNGV. The CDR3 sequence: CASSLGSGVNTGELFF. In DNA, the CDR3 is TGTGCCAGCAGCTTAGGGTCAGGGGTGAACACCGGGGAGCTGTTTTTT.

This clone was found a few times. The genes are TRBV28 and TRBJ1-5; 10 nucleotides line up with TRBD1. The CDR3 extends over 14 amino acids. Unmatched junction bases numbered 1, after V lost 6 bases and J lost 2 bases. Germline V gene lookup returns CDR1 MDHEN and CDR2 SYDVKM. The CDR3 protein is CASRTGGGNQPQHF. DNA for the CDR3: TGTGCCAGCAGGACAGGGGGCGGCAATCAGCCCCAGCATTTT.

As DNA, the CDR3 is TGTGCCAGCAGCGTAGTGTTAGCGGGAGAGCAGTTCTTC. It yields the protein CASSVVLAGEQFF. The V gene is TRBV9, the J gene TRBJ2-1; 8 bases agree with TRBD2. The CDR3 is 13 residues long. Per the germline V gene, CDR1 is SGDLS and CDR2 is YYNGEE. V lost 0 bases to trimming and J lost 10 bases; unmatched junction nucleotides: 3.

The chain recombines TRBV7-8 with TRBJ2-3; a weak D match, TRBD2 (5 bases). V lost 5 bases and J 2 bases, leaving 11 bases between the germline ends. Germline V CDR1 and CDR2: SGHVS, FQNEAQ. The CDR3 extends over 14 amino acids. The CDR3 reads CASSETRTTDTQYF. The CDR3 region has the DNA TGTGCCAGCAGCGAAACTAGAACCACAGATACGCAGTATTTT.

V usage is TRBV5-6 and J usage is TRBJ1-1; D remains ambiguous. V gave up 2 bases and J gave up 6 bases, with 14 bases separating them. The CDR3 is 14 residues long. Germline assignment: CDR1 SGHDT and CDR2 YYEEEE. The CDR3 sequence: CASSFWVPGAEAFF. CDR3 nucleotides: TGTGCCAGCAGCTTTTGGGTCCCCGGGGCTGAAGCTTTCTTT.

There are a few counts of this clone. The chain uses TRBV10-3 and TRBJ2-1; TRBD1 aligns across 8 bases. Germline CDR1 ENHRY, CDR2 SYGVKD. This CDR3 comprises 14 residues. Trimming removed 7 bases from V and 0 bases from J; junction bases left unmatched: 2. CDR3 residues: CAINDRGSYNEQFF. The DNA for the CDR3 is TGTGCCATCAACGACAGGGGCTCCTACAATGAGCAGTTCTTC.

This clone was counted a few times. Different DNA sequences within this sample yield the same CDR3. In nucleotides, the CDR3 is TGCAGCGTTGGGTCGGGTTACGAGCAGTACTTC. Its translation: CSVGSGYEQYF. This chain connects TRBV29-1 to TRBJ2-7; D ambiguous. This CDR3 spans 11 amino acids. V lost 4 bases, J lost 4 bases, and 8 bases lay in between. CDR1 and CDR2 from the germline V gene are SQVTM and ANQGSEA.

This clone was counted between two and nine times. V is TRBV10-3 and J is TRBJ2-3; D is tentatively TRBD1 or TRBD2 (5 bases each). V was clipped by 9 bases and J by 3 bases, with 10 bases between them. The CDR3 runs 12 residues. In germline, CDR1 is ENHRY, CDR2 SYGVKD. CDR3 sequence (DNA): TGTGCCATTGGGGGACGGACAGATACGCAGTATTTT. Translating it yields CAIGGRTDTQYF.

The CDR3, as DNA: TGTGCCAGCAGCGTTGGAGGGTCACTAGCGGGAGGTCCAGATACGCAGTATTTT. This gives the protein CASSVGGSLAGGPDTQYF. The V gene is TRBV9, the J gene TRBJ2-3; TRBD2 matches at 12 bases. V lost 2 bases, J lost 4 bases, and 11 bases stayed unmatched. The CDR3 covers 18 residues. Germline values: CDR1 SGDLS, CDR2 YYNGEE.

The chain combines TRBV28 with TRBJ1-5; no clear D. V dropped 5 bases and J dropped 1 base, with 6 bases sitting between them. The germline V gene encodes CDR1 MDHEN and CDR2 SYDVKM. CDR3 length equals 13 residues. The chain's CDR3 is CASSRRSNQPQHF. The CDR3 coding sequence is TGTGCCAGCAGTAGACGGAGCAATCAGCCCCAGCATTTT.

This clone has more than one count but fewer than ten. V and J are TRBV19 and TRBJ2-3; no reliable D call. Trimming shortened V by 5 bases and J by 3 bases, and 15 bases separated the two germline ends. CDR1 and CDR2 (germline): LNHDA, SQIVND (reference sequence). The CDR3 covers 15 residues. CDR3 nucleotides: TGTGCCAGTAGTTCGGGCGCGGACGGGACAGATACGCAGTATTTT. Translating gives CASSSGADGTDTQYF.

This chain uses TRBV29-1 with TRBJ1-1; D uncertain. Germline V gene sequence: CDR1 SQVTM, CDR2 ANQGSEA. V lost 2 bases to trimming and J lost 4 bases, with 8 bases between them. The CDR3 runs to 12 residues. CDR3 sequence (DNA): TGCAGCGTTGAACAGCGGGCCACTGAAGCTTTCTTT. Protein product: CSVEQRATEAFF.

In its sample, this clone was seen a few times. The chain is built from TRBV5-1 and TRBJ1-2, with a tentative D call TRBD1 (5 bases). Germline V lookup: CDR1 SGHRS, CDR2 YFSETQ. The V end was cut by 4 bases, the J end by 8 bases, with 15 bases between. This CDR3 comprises 13 residues. CDR3 protein: CASSETVRVGYTF. CDR3 DNA: TGCGCCAGCAGCGAGACCGTCAGGGTCGGCTACACCTTC.

Only a few counts were recorded for this clone. The genes are TRBV29-1 and TRBJ2-1; weak D call: TRBD2 (6 bases). This CDR3 has 14 amino acids. Germline V lookup: CDR1 SQVTM, CDR2 ANQGSEA. Trimming stripped 3 bases from V and 10 bases from J, with 19 bases between. The CDR3 protein is CSVEFGRPGGEQFF. For the CDR3, the DNA is TGCAGCGTTGAGTTTGGACGGCCCGGGGGAGAGCAGTTCTTC.

The chain joins TRBV28 to TRBJ2-1; D call uncertain. This CDR3 has 17 residues. V dropped 1 base and J dropped 8 bases, with 21 bases sitting between them. Germline CDR1 reads MDHEN; CDR2 reads SYDVKM. The CDR3 DNA is TGTGCCAGCAGTTTATTGTTTGGGGTCACGGTTGAGGATGAGCAGTTCTTC. Protein sequence: CASSLLFGVTVEDEQFF. The full variable domain, in which reference TRBV28 and TRBJ2-1 provide the parts outside the CDR3, is DVKVTQSSRYLVKRTGEKVFLECVQDMDHENMFWYRQDPGLGLRLIYFSYDVKMKEKGDIPEGYSVSREKKERFSLILESASTNQTSMYLCASSLLFGVTVEDEQFFGPGTRLTVL.

The CDR3 sequence is CASSVEPTGTQYF. CDR3 nucleotide sequence: TGTGCCAGCAGCGTAGAACCCACGGGGACCCAGTACTTC. V usage is TRBV9 and J usage is TRBJ2-5, with D unresolved. The CDR3 length is 13 residues. Germline V gene sequence: CDR1 SGDLS, CDR2 YYNGEE. The germline V and J ends were trimmed by 0 bases and 7 bases, with 10 bases remaining between them.

J is TRBJ2-5 and V is TRBV5-4; TRBD1 matches 7 bases. J gave up 4 bases and V 0 bases, and 6 bases lay outside the gene matches. The CDR3 runs 15 residues. Germline lookup yields CDR1 SGHNT and CDR2 YYREEE (reference sequence). The CDR3 bases are TGTGCCAGCAGCTTGGTAGGGGGCTGGGGAGAGACCCAGTACTTC. Its protein is CASSLVGGWGETQYF. Together with reference TRBV5-4 and TRBJ2-5, the CDR3 gives the full variable domain: ETGVTQSPTHLIKTRGQQVTLRCSSQSGHNTVSWYQQALGQGPQFIFQYYREEENGRGNFPPRFSGLQFPNYSSELNVNALELDDSALYLCASSLVGGWGETQYFGPGTRLLVL.

The chain is built from TRBV4-1 and TRBJ1-1; D unclear. V was clipped by 2 bases and J by 0 bases, with 7 bases between them. CDR1 is MGHRA and CDR2 is YSYEKL in the germline V gene. The CDR3 covers 14 residues. Here the CDR3 reads CASSQFGLNTEAFF. In DNA form, the CDR3 reads TGCGCCAGCAGCCAATTTGGGTTGAACACTGAAGCTTTCTTT.

This clone was detected only a few times. The chain combines TRBV11-1 with TRBJ2-1; 7 bases fit TRBD2. The V and J ends lost 4 bases and 6 bases, in that order; junction bases with no gene match: 6. CDR3 length: 14 amino acids. The germline gives CDR1 SGHAT, CDR2 FQDESV (reference sequence). CDR3 bases: TGTGCCAGCAGCTACACGTCGGGGGGCAATGAGCAGTTCTTC. Its protein is CASSYTSGGNEQFF.

The rearrangement uses TRBV6-5 and TRBJ2-1; D unresolved. This CDR3 contains 15 residues. V lost 3 bases, J lost 0 bases, and 9 bases lay in between. Germline-derived CDR1 and CDR2 are MNHEY and SVGAGI. As DNA, the CDR3 is TGTGCCAGCAGTTATGACCAGAGCTCCTACAATGAGCAGTTCTTC. The encoded protein is CASSYDQSSYNEQFF.

V usage is TRBV6-1 and J usage is TRBJ2-1, with 10 bases matching TRBD2. V lost 0 bases, J lost 7 bases, and 6 bases stayed unmatched. CDR3 length: 16 residues. From germline, CDR1 is MNHNS and CDR2 SASEGT. This CDR3 reads CASSEALAGDRNEQFF. In nucleotides, the CDR3 is TGTGCCAGCAGTGAAGCCCTAGCGGGAGATCGGAATGAGCAGTTCTTC.

The V gene is TRBV28, the J gene TRBJ1-1; 10 bases are a match to TRBD1. In germline, CDR1 is MDHEN, CDR2 SYDVKM. V lost 7 bases and J lost 6; bases outside the gene matches: 5. The CDR3 is 13 amino acids. CDR3 bases: TGTGCCAGCATCCGGGACAGGGGAGCTGAAGCTTTCTTT. It translates to CASIRDRGAEAFF.

V usage is TRBV5-1 and J usage is TRBJ2-3, with a weak D call TRBD2 (6 bases). Trimming left V 4 bases short and J 1 base short, with 16 bases between. Per the germline V gene, CDR1 is SGHRS and CDR2 is YFSETQ. CDR3 length equals 16 residues. As DNA, the CDR3 is TGCGCCAGCAGCGGACGGGGGACGGACGGCACAGATACGCAGTATTTT. This codes for CASSGRGTDGTDTQYF.